The subject of this entry is one T cell receptor (beta chain). Antigen unknown. V dropped 6 bases and J dropped 4 bases, with 8 bases sitting between them. The CDR3 totals 12 residues. The entry originates in a study of post-analysis software for immune sequencing data. Study-level results: Five or six TRBV segments, TRBV5-6, TRBV5-1 and TRBV20-1 among them, were found more frequent in patients than controls. Multiple sclerosis patients showed significantly lower normalized Chao1 diversity than controls did.

Libraries were made from TCR beta cDNA, and they carried unique molecular identifiers. TCRdb reprocessed the PCR reads via MiXCR and lists one record per CDR3 protein. The top ten hold 4% to 5% of the sample, which has approximately 770,000 distinct CDR3 sequences, 40% to 55% seen once. Sequences were obtained from blood. The receptor's source is a girl aged 10 to 17 with multiple sclerosis. The gene calls are TRBV12-3 or TRBV12-4 and TRBJ2-3; the D is unclear. CDR3 coding DNA: TGTGCCAGCAGGTTTAGTGCAGATACGCAGTATTTT. It codes for CASRFSADTQYF.